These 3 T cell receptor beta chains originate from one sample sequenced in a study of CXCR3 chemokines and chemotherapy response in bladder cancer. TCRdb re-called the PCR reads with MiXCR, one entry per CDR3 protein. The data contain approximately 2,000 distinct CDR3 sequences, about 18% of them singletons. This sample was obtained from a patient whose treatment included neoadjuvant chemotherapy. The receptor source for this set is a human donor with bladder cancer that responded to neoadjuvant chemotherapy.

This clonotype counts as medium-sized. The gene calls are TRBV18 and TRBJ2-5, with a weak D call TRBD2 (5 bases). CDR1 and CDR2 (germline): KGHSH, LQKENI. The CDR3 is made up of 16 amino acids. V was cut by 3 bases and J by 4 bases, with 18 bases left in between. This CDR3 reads CASSPGARRPGETQYF. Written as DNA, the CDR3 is TGTGCCAGCTCACCTGGAGCCCGGAGGCCAGGAGAGACCCAGTACTTC. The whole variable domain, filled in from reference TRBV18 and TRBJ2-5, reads NAGVMQNPRHLVRRRGQEARLRCSPMKGHSHVYWYRQLPEEGLKFMVYLQKENIIDESGMPKERFSAEFPKEGPSILRIQQVVRGDSAAYFCASSPGARRPGETQYFGPGTRLLVL.

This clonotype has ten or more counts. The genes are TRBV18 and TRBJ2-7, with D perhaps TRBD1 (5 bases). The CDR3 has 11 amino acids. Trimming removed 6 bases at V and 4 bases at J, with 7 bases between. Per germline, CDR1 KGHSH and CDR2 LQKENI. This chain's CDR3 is CASSTAYEQYF. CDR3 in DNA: TGTGCCAGCTCGACAGCTTACGAGCAGTACTTC.

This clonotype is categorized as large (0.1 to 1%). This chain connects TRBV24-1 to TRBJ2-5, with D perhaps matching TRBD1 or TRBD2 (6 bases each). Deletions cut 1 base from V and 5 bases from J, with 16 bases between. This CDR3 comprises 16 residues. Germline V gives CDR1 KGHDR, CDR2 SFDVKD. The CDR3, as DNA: TGTGCCACCAGTGATTTCAGTTCCGGGGGCAGGGAGACCCAGTACTTC. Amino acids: CATSDFSSGGRETQYF.